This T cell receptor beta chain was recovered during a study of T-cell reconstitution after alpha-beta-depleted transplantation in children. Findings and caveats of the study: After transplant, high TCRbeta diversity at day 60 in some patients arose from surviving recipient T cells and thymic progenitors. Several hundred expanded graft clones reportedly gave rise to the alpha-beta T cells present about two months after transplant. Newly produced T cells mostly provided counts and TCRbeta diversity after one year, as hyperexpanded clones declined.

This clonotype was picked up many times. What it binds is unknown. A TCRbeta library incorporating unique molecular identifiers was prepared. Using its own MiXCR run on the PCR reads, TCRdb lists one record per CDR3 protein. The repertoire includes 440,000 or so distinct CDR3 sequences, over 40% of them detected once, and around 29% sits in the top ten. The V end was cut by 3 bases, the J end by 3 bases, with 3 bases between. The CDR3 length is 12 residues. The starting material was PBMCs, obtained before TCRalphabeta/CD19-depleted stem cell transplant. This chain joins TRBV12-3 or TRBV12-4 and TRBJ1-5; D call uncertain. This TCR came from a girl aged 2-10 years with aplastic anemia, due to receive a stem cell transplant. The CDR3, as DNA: TGTGCCAGCAGTTTGGTCAATCAGCCCCAGCATTTT. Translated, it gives CASSLVNQPQHF.